Following are 26 T cell receptor beta chains from one sample sequenced in a study of OX40 agonist ivuxolimab in advanced cancers. The library relied on the immunoSEQ multiplex PCR assay. This immuneACCESS table, as held by TCRdb, lists in-frame sequences with V and J called but not all clones. Of the missing ones, under half trace to an unresolved V gene in checked studies; the others have no known cause. For this sample there are approximately 70,000 clones; 83% appear just once. More than 1.4% of the sample is in the top ten clones. Sequenced here: CD4+ or CD8+ T cells sorted from blood, sampled in a trial of the OX40 agonist ivuxolimab. These receptors all come from an adult with an advanced solid tumor such as melanoma, head and neck, liver or kidney cancer.

This rearrangement joins TRBV5-1 to TRBJ2-3, with 7 bases that match TRBD2. J gave up 2 bases and V 0 bases, and 6 bases lay outside the gene matches. This CDR3 is 16 amino acids long. CDR1 is SGHRS, CDR2 YFSETQ, per germline. CDR3 in DNA: TGCGCCAGCAGCTTGGGCGGGGACTACCCCACAGATACGCAGTATTTT. This gives the protein CASSLGGDYPTDTQYF.

The chain recombines TRBV28 with TRBJ1-1, with D possibly TRBD1 on 5 matching bases. CDR3 size: 13 residues. V was pared by 6 bases and J by 5 bases, with 13 bases between. Germline V CDR1 and CDR2: MDHEN, SYDVKM. The CDR3 bases are TGTGCCAGCAGGGACATGGCGAAAACTGAAGCTTTCTTT. Translation: CASRDMAKTEAFF.

The chain uses TRBV13 and TRBJ1-5; TRBD1 agrees at 8 bases. CDR3 size: 18 residues. The germline gives CDR1 PRHDT, CDR2 FYEKMQ (reference sequence). The J segment lost 0 bases and the V segment lost 6 bases, leaving 13 bases of the junction unmatched. In DNA form, the CDR3 reads TGTGCCAGCAGTCGTCAGGGGGCGGGGACGAATAGCAATCAGCCCCAGCATTTT. It codes for CASSRQGAGTNSNQPQHF.

This sequence joins TRBV6-6 and TRBJ1-1; D unclear. The V and J ends lost 2 bases and 6 bases respectively, with 10 bases between them. The CDR3 is 13 residues long. Per the germline V gene, CDR1 is MNHNY and CDR2 is SVGAGI (reference sequence). The CDR3 DNA sequence: TGTGCCAGCAGTTACGAACGAAGATCTGAAGCTTTCTTT. This encodes CASSYERRSEAFF.

The chain employs TRBV11-3 and TRBJ2-1; D may be TRBD1 (7 bases). The CDR3 is 13 residues long. Germline V CDR1 and CDR2: SGHNT, YENEEA. V lost 5 bases, J lost 8 bases, and 13 bases lay in between. The CDR3 loop reads CASSVRDSDEQFF. CDR3 coding DNA: TGTGCCAGCAGCGTGCGGGACAGTGATGAGCAGTTCTTC.

The rearrangement uses TRBV27 and TRBJ1-4; D gene ambiguous. Trimming removed 1 base at V and 6 bases at J, with 9 bases between. The CDR3 contains 14 residues. CDR1 MNHEY and CDR2 SMNVEV come from the germline V gene (reference sequence). CDR3 bases: TGTGCCAGCAGTTTATACGGGCTGGATGAAAAACTGTTTTTT. Its protein is CASSLYGLDEKLFF.

This clone was counted between two and nine times. The J gene is TRBJ1-5, the V gene TRBV15; D not resolved. V shed 0 bases and J shed 4 bases, with 4 bases lying between them. Germline assignment: CDR1 LNHNV and CDR2 YYDKDF (reference sequence). There are 13 residues in the CDR3. The CDR3 reads CATSRDQNQPQHF. CDR3 nucleotides: TGTGCCACCAGCAGAGATCAGAATCAGCCCCAGCATTTT.

The V call is TRBV7-2, the J call TRBJ2-7, with D possibly matching TRBD1 (6 bases). V shed 2 bases and J shed 7 bases, with 12 bases lying between them. The CDR3 extends over 13 amino acids. Germline V CDR1 and CDR2: SGHTA, FQGNSA. CDR3 sequence: CASSLHRDGEQYF. The CDR3 nucleotides are TGTGCCAGCAGCTTACACAGGGACGGTGAGCAGTACTTC.

This chain links TRBV10-3 with TRBJ1-5; D is ambiguous. Germline CDR1 is ENHRY and CDR2 is SYGVKD. The V and J ends lost 0 bases and 1 base respectively, with 10 bases between them. CDR3 length: 16 amino acids. The CDR3 spells CAISESGQVSNQPQHF. The CDR3 region has the DNA TGTGCCATCAGTGAGTCTGGGCAGGTCAGCAATCAGCCCCAGCATTTT.

V gene TRBV19 combines with J gene TRBJ2-2, with TRBD1 matching over 9 bases. V lost 4 bases to trimming and J lost 4 bases; unmatched junction nucleotides: 4. The length of the CDR3 is 15 residues. CDR1 and CDR2 from the germline V gene are LNHDA and SQIVND (reference sequence). In nucleotides, the CDR3 is TGTGCCAGTAGTACGGGACAGGGAGGCACCGGGGAGCTGTTTTTT. This gives the protein CASSTGQGGTGELFF.

The chain carries TRBV14 and TRBJ1-2; perhaps TRBD1 as D (6 bases). Germline lookup yields CDR1 SGHDN and CDR2 FVKESK. This CDR3 contains 14 residues. The ends were cut back, 3 bases at V and 2 bases at J, with 10 bases in the middle. CDR3 sequence (DNA): TGTGCCAGCAGCCAGAGACAGGAGAACTATGGCTACACCTTC. This sequence encodes CASSQRQENYGYTF.

The rearrangement joins TRBV5-1 to TRBJ2-2; TRBD2 matches at 10 bases. Unmatched junction bases numbered 10, after V lost 4 bases and J lost 1 base. CDR1 and CDR2 (germline): SGHRS, YFSETQ. The CDR3 length is 18 residues. The CDR3 spells CASSPPRPSGGNTGELFF. CDR3 bases: TGCGCCAGCAGCCCCCCTCGGCCTAGCGGGGGGAACACCGGGGAGCTGTTTTTT.

This rearrangement joins TRBV5-1 to TRBJ2-3; the match to TRBD2 covers 10 bases. The CDR3 is 17 residues long. Looked up from germline, CDR1 is SGHRS and CDR2 is YFSETQ. J was trimmed by 2 bases and V by 3 bases; bases with no gene match: 9. The CDR3 reads CASSSSRTSGYTDTQYF. The CDR3 coding sequence is TGCGCCAGCAGCTCATCAAGGACTAGCGGATACACAGATACGCAGTATTTT.

The chain recombines TRBV6-1 with TRBJ1-2, with 7 bases matching TRBD1. V was pared by 6 bases and J by 4 bases, with 5 bases of the junction left unmatched. The CDR3 runs to 13 residues. The germline V gene has CDR1 MNHNS and CDR2 SASEGT. This CDR3 is CASRPTGVYGYTF. The CDR3 DNA reads as TGTGCCAGCAGACCCACAGGGGTCTATGGCTACACCTTC.

The chain joins TRBV7-9 to TRBJ1-4; the D is unclear. The V and J ends lost 2 bases and 4 bases respectively, with 11 bases between them. From germline, CDR1 is SEHNR and CDR2 FQNEAQ (reference sequence). The CDR3 extends over 15 amino acids. DNA for the CDR3: TGTGCCAGCAGCTTACGGGTTTTTGGTAATGAAAAACTGTTTTTT. It yields the protein CASSLRVFGNEKLFF.

J is TRBJ2-7 and V is TRBV5-6; 10 nucleotides agree with TRBD1. The germline gives CDR1 SGHDT, CDR2 YYEEEE. The trim removed 4 bases at V and 3 bases at J, leaving 7 bases unmatched. This CDR3 is 15 amino acids long. The CDR3 reads CASSDPGTGDYEQYF. The CDR3 DNA is TGTGCCAGCAGCGACCCCGGGACAGGGGACTACGAGCAGTACTTC.

This clone came up once. The CDR3 DNA reads TGTGCCAGCAGCTTGGAACAGGGGCATGGCTACACCTTC. Protein sequence: CASSLEQGHGYTF. The chain combines TRBV5-4 with TRBJ1-2; TRBD1 agrees at 7 bases. CDR1 and CDR2 (germline): SGHNT, YYREEE (reference sequence). The J segment lost 6 bases and the V segment lost 0 bases, leaving 2 bases of the junction unmatched. The CDR3 length is 13 residues.

This clone was seen a handful of times. The chain recombines TRBV7-6 with TRBJ1-4; tentatively, D is TRBD1 (5 bases). V gave up 5 bases and J gave up 2 bases, with 15 bases separating them. CDR1 is SGHVS and CDR2 is FNYEAQ in the germline V gene. This CDR3 spans 16 amino acids. Here the CDR3 DNA reads TGTGCCAGCAGCCCGAATGGGTGGGGGACTAATGAAAAACTGTTTTTT. This translates into CASSPNGWGTNEKLFF.

The V call is TRBV11-2, the J call TRBJ2-5, with D possibly TRBD1 on 6 matching bases. The closer fit of TRBJ2-7 to the DNA end suggests the J call may be wrong. Germline V lookup: CDR1 SGHAT, CDR2 FQNNGV. This CDR3 comprises 15 residues. The DNA for the CDR3 is TGTGCCAGCACCCCTGATGGGACACGTACCTACGAGCAGTACTTC. Translation: CASTPDGTRTYEQYF.

The chain links TRBV11-2 to TRBJ1-4; TRBD1 agrees at 7 bases. The germline V gene encodes CDR1 SGHAT and CDR2 FQNNGV. Losses at the gene ends were 5 bases for V and 1 base for J; bases not matched to a gene: 7. CDR3 length: 16 amino acids. CDR3 bases: TGTGCCAGCAGCCCGGGACAGCCCCTAACTAATGAAAAACTGTTTTTT. Protein: CASSPGQPLTNEKLFF.

The chain recombines TRBV7-9 with TRBJ2-7; D remains ambiguous. Trimming removed 3 bases from V and 2 bases from J, with 11 bases in between. Per the germline V gene, CDR1 is SEHNR and CDR2 is FQNEAQ (reference sequence). The CDR3 has 14 amino acids. The chain's CDR3 is CASSFAPPPYEQYF. CDR3 nucleotide sequence: TGTGCCAGCAGCTTTGCCCCTCCACCCTACGAGCAGTACTTC.

The chain recombines TRBV5-1 with TRBJ2-5; D unclear. V dropped 6 bases and J dropped 4 bases, with 16 bases sitting between them. The CDR3 is 14 amino acids. The V gene's germline CDR1 is SGHRS and CDR2 YFSETQ. The CDR3 region is CASTLDVALETQYF. The CDR3 DNA reads as TGCGCCAGCACCCTCGATGTTGCGTTAGAGACCCAGTACTTC. Drawing the rest from reference TRBV5-1 and TRBJ2-5, the complete variable domain is KAGVTQTPRYLIKTRGQQVTLSCSPISGHRSVSWYQQTPGQGLQFLFEYFSETQRNKGNFPGRFSGRQFSNSRSEMNVSTLELGDSALYLCASTLDVALETQYFGPGTRLLVL.

This rearrangement joins TRBV5-1 to TRBJ2-3; D uncertain. This CDR3 has 16 amino acids. Germline V lookup: CDR1 SGHRS, CDR2 YFSETQ. V gave up 0 bases and J gave up 3 bases, with 14 bases separating them. CDR3 DNA: TGCGCCAGCAGCTTGGGGTGGGGAAGGGCGACAGATACGCAGTATTTT. It yields the protein CASSLGWGRATDTQYF.

This chain uses TRBV5-4 with TRBJ2-7; D is ambiguous. Trimming took 1 base from V and 2 from J, leaving 7 bases between them. Germline V gene sequence: CDR1 SGHNT, CDR2 YYREEE (reference sequence). The CDR3 extends over 13 amino acids. The CDR3 nucleotides are TGTGCCAGCAGCTTGCCCCTGACCTACGAGCAGTACTTC. Protein product: CASSLPLTYEQYF.

The rearrangement links TRBV28 to TRBJ2-1; 9 bases map to TRBD1. V was pared by 8 bases and J by 0 bases, with 17 bases of the junction left unmatched. Germline CDR1 reads MDHEN; CDR2 reads SYDVKM. CDR3 size: 19 residues. This CDR3 is CASGTLRDRVPISYNEQFF. The CDR3, as DNA: TGTGCCAGCGGAACCCTCCGGGACAGGGTGCCAATCTCCTACAATGAGCAGTTCTTC.

The genes are TRBV15 and TRBJ2-4; 11 bases match TRBD2. The CDR3 has 16 residues. V lost 6 bases, J lost 7 bases, and 11 bases stayed unmatched. The V gene's germline CDR1 is LNHNV and CDR2 YYDKDF (reference sequence). This CDR3 reads CATRLAGAPGWNIQYF. Written as DNA, the CDR3 is TGTGCCACCAGACTAGCGGGGGCCCCGGGCTGGAACATTCAGTACTTC.